A single sample gave rise to the 31 T cell receptor beta chains below, sequenced in a study of shared clonotypes between healthy human individuals. CD45RO-negative, CCR7-selected cells formed the naive CD8 fraction, which excluded terminally differentiated effector memory CD45RA+ cells. Repertoires were generated with immunoSEQ multiplex PCR, while TCRdb's copy carries only in-frame clones and drops some. This sample has around 1.9 million clones; 93% occur once, and the top ten carry about 1.7%. Sequencing used naive CD8+ T cells from PBMCs. These receptors originate from a young man in good health. Some clones in this sample may be carry-over from other donors' samples.

The chain recombines TRBV2 with TRBJ2-3, with 14 nucleotides matching TRBD2. Trimming took 8 bases from V and 3 from J; bases not matched to a gene: 4. The CDR3 extends over 15 amino acids. Germline V gives CDR1 SNHLY, CDR2 FYNNEI. CDR3 sequence: CASVRLAGGTDTQYF. In nucleotides, the CDR3 is TGTGCCAGCGTTAGACTAGCGGGAGGGACAGATACGCAGTATTTT.

This clone was recorded a few times. The same CDR3 also results from other DNA sequences found in this sample. The rearrangement uses TRBV6-5 and TRBJ2-1, with D perhaps matching TRBD1 or TRBD2 (5 bases each). Germline-derived CDR1 and CDR2 are MNHEY and SVGAGI. Trimming took 2 bases from V and 7 from J, leaving 6 bases between them. This CDR3 is built from 12 residues. CDR3 coding DNA: TGTGCCAGCAGTTACGGGGGAAATGAGCAGTTCTTC. Protein sequence: CASSYGGNEQFF.

The V gene is TRBV5-1, the J gene TRBJ2-5; 14 bases match TRBD2. The germline V gene encodes CDR1 SGHRS and CDR2 YFSETQ. V lost 4 bases, J lost 5 bases, and 10 bases stayed unmatched. The CDR3 extends over 17 amino acids. The CDR3 bases are TGCGCCAGCAGCCTGGGACTAGCGGGAGTAGCGGGGGAGACCCAGTACTTC. Translation: CASSLGLAGVAGETQYF.

The chain employs TRBV12-5 and TRBJ2-2; 10 bases are a match to TRBD2. This CDR3 has 16 residues. Germline lookup yields CDR1 LGHNT and CDR2 FRNRAP. Losses at the gene ends were 5 bases for V and 0 bases for J; bases not matched to a gene: 3. CDR3: CASGLTSGPNTGELFF. As DNA, the CDR3 is TGTGCTAGTGGTCTGACTAGCGGGCCGAACACCGGGGAGCTGTTTTTT.

The chain combines TRBV5-1 with TRBJ1-1; D remains unclear. Germline V gene sequence: CDR1 SGHRS, CDR2 YFSETQ. The V gene lost 4 bases and the J gene lost 0 bases, with 10 bases spanning the gap. The CDR3 spans 14 residues. Here the CDR3 reads CASSSRILNTEAFF. In DNA form, the CDR3 reads TGCGCCAGCAGCAGCAGAATCCTGAACACTGAAGCTTTCTTT.

The chain couples TRBV4-1 to TRBJ2-1; no clear D gene. The germline CDR1 and CDR2 sequences are MGHRA and YSYEKL. The CDR3 is made up of 17 amino acids. V lost 0 bases and J 10 bases, leaving 22 bases between the germline ends. In DNA, the CDR3 is TGCGCCAGCAGCCAAGATTTAGATACCGAATACCCTGACGAGCAGTTCTTC. This codes for CASSQDLDTEYPDEQFF.

The J gene is TRBJ2-1, the V gene TRBV29-1; TRBD2 matches 10 bases. The J segment lost 8 bases and the V segment lost 4 bases, leaving 8 bases of the junction unmatched. The germline V gene has CDR1 SQVTM and CDR2 ANQGSEA. The CDR3 length is 14 residues. CDR3 sequence: CSVAVAGGTYEQFF. The CDR3 region has the DNA TGCAGCGTTGCGGTAGCGGGAGGAACCTATGAGCAGTTCTTC.

The chain combines TRBV28 with TRBJ2-3; D not certain. The germline V and J ends were trimmed by 6 bases and 2 bases, with 12 bases remaining between them. There are 14 residues in the CDR3. Germline V lookup: CDR1 MDHEN, CDR2 SYDVKM. CDR3 in amino acids: CASSPVEVTDTQYF. The CDR3, as DNA: TGTGCCAGCAGCCCCGTAGAGGTCACAGATACGCAGTATTTT.

Of note for this clone: Other nucleotide sequences from this sample produce the same CDR3. This sequence joins TRBV10-3 and TRBJ1-1, with TRBD1 as a possible D gene (5 bases). Germline V gene lookup returns CDR1 ENHRY and CDR2 SYGVKD. This CDR3 spans 14 amino acids. Trimming took 0 bases from V and 2 from J, leaving 7 bases between them. The CDR3 loop reads CAISESGANTEAFF. Written as DNA, the CDR3 is TGTGCCATCAGTGAGTCAGGGGCCAACACTGAAGCTTTCTTT.

This clone was observed a handful of times. The rearrangement joins TRBV9 to TRBJ1-5; D perhaps matches TRBD1 (6 bases). The CDR3 has 14 residues. Germline V gene lookup returns CDR1 SGDLS and CDR2 YYNGEE. The V and J ends lost 3 bases and 6 bases respectively, with 13 bases between them. The CDR3 sequence: CASSEGGATQPQHF. In DNA form, the CDR3 reads TGTGCCAGCAGCGAGGGGGGAGCCACTCAGCCCCAGCATTTT.

The chain employs TRBV7-7 and TRBJ1-1; no clear D. Trimming pared 5 bases from V and 5 bases from J, leaving 12 bases between. This CDR3 has 13 amino acids. CDR1 is SSHAT, CDR2 FNYEAQ, per germline (reference sequence). The CDR3 region is CASSQDRGTEAFF. For the CDR3, the DNA is TGTGCCAGCAGCCAGGACCGAGGAACTGAAGCTTTCTTT.

This clone has only one observation. The genes are TRBV14 and TRBJ2-5, with TRBD2 identical over 15 bases. The CDR3 extends over 19 amino acids. V lost 2 bases and J lost 3; bases outside the gene matches: 10. Germline CDR1 is SGHDN and CDR2 is FVKESK. CDR3 residues: CASSQPGLAGGRAEETQYF. CDR3 coding DNA: TGTGCCAGCAGCCAACCGGGACTAGCGGGAGGCCGGGCGGAAGAGACCCAGTACTTC.

Of note for this clone: Distinct nucleotide sequences in the sample also encode this CDR3. The chain uses TRBV6-5 and TRBJ2-5, with D perhaps matching TRBD1 (6 bases). The V gene's germline CDR1 is MNHEY and CDR2 SVGAGI. The germline V and J ends were trimmed by 2 bases and 5 bases, with 6 bases remaining between them. The CDR3 consists of 12 residues. The CDR3 bases are TGTGCCAGCAGTTACAGGGGGGAGACCCAGTACTTC. It translates to CASSYRGETQYF.

CDR3 bases: TGTGCCATCAGTGATCCGGGACTAGCGGGAGGATCCACAGATACGCAGTATTTT. It translates to CAISDPGLAGGSTDTQYF. V is TRBV10-3 and J is TRBJ2-3; TRBD2 agrees at 15 bases. This CDR3 has 18 residues. Germline assignment: CDR1 ENHRY and CDR2 SYGVKD. With V trimmed by 3 bases and J by 2 bases, 6 bases remained unmatched.

V and J are TRBV27 and TRBJ2-1, with 9 bases that match TRBD2. There are 17 residues in the CDR3. V lost 0 bases to trimming and J lost 4 bases; unmatched junction nucleotides: 7. Looked up from germline, CDR1 is MNHEY and CDR2 is SMNVEV (reference sequence). The chain's CDR3 is CASSLSVWREGYNEQFF. The CDR3 nucleotides are TGTGCCAGCAGTTTATCGGTTTGGCGGGAGGGTTACAATGAGCAGTTCTTC.

To note about this clone: Other DNA sequences from this sample encode an identical CDR3 as well. The V gene is TRBV6-5, the J gene TRBJ1-1; D not certain. The CDR3 covers 14 residues. CDR1 and CDR2 from the germline V gene are MNHEY and SVGAGI. V lost 0 bases to trimming and J lost 5 bases, with 10 bases between them. CDR3 nucleotide sequence: TGTGCCAGCAGTTACTCGACGGCGGGGACTGAAGCTTTCTTT. Amino acids: CASSYSTAGTEAFF.

In this sample, this clone turned up once. The chain links TRBV7-9 to TRBJ2-1, with 7 bases aligning to TRBD2. V was pared by 7 bases and J by 3 bases, with 12 bases of the junction left unmatched. CDR1 SEHNR and CDR2 FQNEAQ come from the germline V gene (reference sequence). This CDR3 is 16 amino acids long. The CDR3 DNA sequence: TGTGCCAGCACCCTAAGGGGTCTAGCGGACTACAATGAGCAGTTCTTC. It encodes CASTLRGLADYNEQFF.

This clone was detected once. The chain is built from TRBV7-2 and TRBJ2-1; tentative D call: TRBD2 (6 bases). Germline CDR1 reads SGHTA; CDR2 reads FQGNSA. The CDR3 runs to 15 residues. V lost 2 bases, J lost 7 bases, and 15 bases lay in between. CDR3 region: CASSLQGVGRNEQFF. CDR3 sequence (DNA): TGTGCCAGCAGCTTACAGGGAGTTGGGAGGAATGAGCAGTTCTTC. The entire variable domain, with the rest obtained from reference TRBV7-2 and TRBJ2-1, is as follows: GAGVSQSPSNKVTEKGKDVELRCDPISGHTALYWYRQSLGQGLEFLIYFQGNSAPDKSGLPSDRFSAERTGGSVSTLTIQRTQQEDSAVYLCASSLQGVGRNEQFFGPGTRLTVL.

The V call is TRBV6-5, the J call TRBJ1-4; 8 bases are shared with TRBD1. Looked up from germline, CDR1 is MNHEY and CDR2 is SVGAGI. The trim removed 6 bases at V and 7 bases at J, leaving 10 bases unmatched. The CDR3 spans 15 residues. The CDR3 sequence: CASRPYGQGIEKLFF. The CDR3 DNA reads TGTGCCAGCAGACCGTATGGACAGGGTATTGAAAAACTGTTTTTT.

The V and J genes are TRBV7-2 and TRBJ1-1, with D unclear. Germline values: CDR1 SGHTA, CDR2 FQGNSA. The V end was cut by 1 base, the J end by 3 bases, with 9 bases between. The CDR3 is made up of 14 amino acids. The CDR3 sequence is CASSLGDWDTEAFF. CDR3 DNA sequence: TGTGCCAGCAGCTTAGGGGATTGGGACACTGAAGCTTTCTTT.

The chain employs TRBV5-1 and TRBJ2-2; 8 nucleotides line up with TRBD1. There are 16 residues in the CDR3. In germline, CDR1 is SGHRS, CDR2 YFSETQ. The V and J ends lost 4 bases and 1 base, in that order; junction bases with no gene match: 6. The CDR3 bases are TGCGCCAGCAGCGGCACAGGGGGTTTGAACACCGGGGAGCTGTTTTTT. Translation: CASSGTGGLNTGELFF.

A single count supports this clone. This sample also contains other DNA sequences that code for the same CDR3. The J gene is TRBJ2-7, the V gene TRBV10-3; 7 nucleotides agree with TRBD2. CDR3 length: 14 residues. Germline V gene sequence: CDR1 ENHRY, CDR2 SYGVKD. V gave up 0 bases and J gave up 2 bases; unmatched junction bases: 1. The CDR3 is CAISESRGAYEQYF. The DNA for the CDR3 is TGTGCCATCAGTGAGTCTCGGGGGGCCTACGAGCAGTACTTC.

The chain recombines TRBV5-5 with TRBJ1-1; D is undetermined. Germline CDR1 is SGHKS and CDR2 is YYEKEE (reference sequence). The CDR3 is 14 residues long. Trimming shortened V by 4 bases and J by 2 bases, and 12 bases separated the two germline ends. As DNA, the CDR3 is TGTGCCAGCAGCGTCGGACGTACAAACACTGAAGCTTTCTTT. Translation: CASSVGRTNTEAFF.

The chain employs TRBV7-9 and TRBJ1-4, with D perhaps TRBD1 (5 bases). The CDR3 has 16 residues. The V gene lost 7 bases and the J gene lost 7 bases, with 22 bases spanning the gap. CDR1 is SEHNR and CDR2 is FQNEAQ in the germline V gene (reference sequence). The DNA of the CDR3 is TGTGCCAGCACCTATTGGGGAGACGTGGGGGGTGAAAAACTGTTTTTT. The encoded protein is CASTYWGDVGGEKLFF.

This rearrangement joins TRBV5-6 to TRBJ2-3; 9 bases map to TRBD2. V shed 4 bases and J 4 bases; nucleotides not matched to a gene: 4. CDR1 and CDR2 (germline): SGHDT, YYEEEE. The CDR3 has 14 residues. In DNA form, the CDR3 reads TGTGCCAGCAGCATAGCGGGAGATGCAGATACGCAGTATTTT. This gives the protein CASSIAGDADTQYF.

Note on this clone: This sample includes further DNA sequences coding for the same CDR3. The CDR3 region has the DNA TGTGCCACCAGCCGGGTGGGGGCCTACGAGCAGTACTTC. It translates to CATSRVGAYEQYF. The chain links TRBV15 to TRBJ2-7, with D perhaps TRBD1 or TRBD2 (5 bases each). The germline gives CDR1 LNHNV, CDR2 YYDKDF (reference sequence). Between the trimmed V and J ends, which lost 5 bases and 2 bases, there was a span of 10 bases. This CDR3 spans 13 amino acids.

This chain links TRBV30 with TRBJ2-7; D could derive from TRBD1 or TRBD2 (6 bases each). From germline, CDR1 is GTSNPN and CDR2 SVGIG (reference sequence). This CDR3 spans 13 amino acids. V was shortened by 3 bases and J by 5 bases, with 14 bases between the two germline ends. The CDR3 DNA reads TGTGCCTGGAGCCTCGGGGGCAGCCACGAGCAGTACTTC. It yields the protein CAWSLGGSHEQYF.

J is TRBJ2-7 and V is TRBV27; TRBD1 might be the D (8 bases). V lost 3 bases to trimming and J lost 1 base, with 16 bases between them. The V gene's germline CDR1 is MNHEY and CDR2 SMNVEV (reference sequence). This CDR3 is 16 amino acids long. For the CDR3, the DNA is TGTGCCAGCAGTTTGTCTACAGGGGGGGGTTCCTACGAGCAGTACTTC. This sequence encodes CASSLSTGGGSYEQYF.

The chain links TRBV7-3 to TRBJ2-3; 9 bases match TRBD2. The V and J ends lost 5 bases and 5 bases, in that order; junction bases with no gene match: 11. From germline, CDR1 is SGHTA and CDR2 FQGTGA. The CDR3 consists of 16 residues. The CDR3 spells CASSANSGRWVDTQYF. In nucleotides, the CDR3 is TGTGCCAGCAGCGCGAATAGCGGGAGATGGGTAGATACGCAGTATTTT.

This rearrangement joins TRBV29-1 to TRBJ2-7, with TRBD1 identical over 7 bases. This CDR3 is 15 amino acids long. The ends lost 2 bases at V and 1 base at J; junction bases unmatched: 8. CDR1 and CDR2 (germline): SQVTM, ANQGSEA. The CDR3 coding sequence is TGCAGCGTTGAACTCCGGGACAGTAGATCCTACGAGCAGTACTTC. Translated, it gives CSVELRDSRSYEQYF.

This clone was found once. This same CDR3 is encoded by further DNA sequences in the sample. V gene TRBV15 combines with J gene TRBJ2-1; 11 bases are a match to TRBD2. This CDR3 spans 15 amino acids. The V gene end was trimmed by 5 bases and the J gene end by 3 bases; junction bases not matched to a gene: 3. Germline values: CDR1 LNHNV, CDR2 YYDKDF (reference sequence). The chain's CDR3 is CATSGGLAVYNEQFF. CDR3 coding DNA: TGTGCCACCAGCGGGGGACTAGCGGTCTACAATGAGCAGTTCTTC.